What follows are 27 T cell receptor beta chains derived from one specimen sequenced in a study of CD8+ T cells in alopecia areata. Treatment of the sample: oral pan-JAK inhibitor, 5-10 mg twice daily. Extracted RNA was reverse transcribed, and the resulting cDNA served as sequencing template. Libraries were prepared by immunoSEQ multiplex PCR; TCRdb keeps only in-frame clonotypes and omits some of them. The sample lists over 150,000 clones, approximately 60% seen once, with approximately 3.3% in the top ten. Sequencing used CD4+ T cells sorted from blood, obtained at week 4, from a patient treated with tofacitinib. These receptors all come from a human donor with alopecia areata.

The chain carries TRBV7-2 and TRBJ2-1; D is unresolved. Germline V gene sequence: CDR1 SGHTA, CDR2 FQGNSA. CDR3 length: 11 amino acids. V was trimmed by 1 base and J by 5 bases, leaving 0 bases between them. The CDR3 region has the DNA TGTGCCAGCAGCTTAGACAATGAGCAGTTCTTC. Translated: CASSLDNEQFF.

A few counts support this clone. The chain uses TRBV18 and TRBJ1-1; tentatively, D is TRBD1 (5 bases). CDR1 and CDR2 (germline): KGHSH, LQKENI. The CDR3 contains 14 residues. Trimming removed 3 bases at V and 3 bases at J, with 11 bases between. The CDR3 sequence is CASSPQGMDTEAFF. The CDR3 bases are TGTGCCAGCTCACCGCAGGGAATGGACACTGAAGCTTTCTTT.

The rearrangement uses TRBV30 and TRBJ2-6; D tentatively fits TRBD1 or TRBD2 (5 bases each). The CDR3 loop spans 15 amino acids. V lost 2 bases to trimming and J lost 2 bases, with 10 bases between them. CDR1 and CDR2 (germline): GTSNPN, SVGIG (reference sequence). CDR3 nucleotide sequence: TGTGCCTGGAGTACGGGGACCACTGGGGCCAACGTCCTGACTTTC. It is translated as CAWSTGTTGANVLTF.

The chain links TRBV25-1 to TRBJ1-1; D is undetermined. The CDR3 is made up of 11 amino acids. Germline CDR1 MGHDK, CDR2 SYGVNS. The germline V and J ends were trimmed by 3 bases and 5 bases, with 4 bases remaining between them. The CDR3 sequence: CASSEGTEAFF. The CDR3, as DNA: TGTGCCAGCAGTGAGGGTACTGAAGCTTTCTTT. Supplemented by reference TRBV25-1 and TRBJ1-1, the full variable domain reads EADIYQTPRYLVIGTGKKITLECSQTMGHDKMYWYQQDPGMELHLIHYSYGVNSTEKGDLSSESTVSRIRTEHFPLTLESARPSHTSQYLCASSEGTEAFFGQGTRLTVV.

This clone was detected only a few times. J is TRBJ2-7 and V is TRBV29-1; 11 bases align to TRBD1. This CDR3 region has 15 residues. V trimming: 4 bases; J trimming: 9 bases; junction bases outside the gene matches: 14. CDR1 is SQVTM and CDR2 is ANQGSEA in the germline V gene. The CDR3 sequence is CSVVPAPGQGGSQYF. The CDR3 DNA is TGCAGCGTTGTCCCAGCCCCGGGACAGGGGGGTTCGCAGTACTTC.

The chain links TRBV30 to TRBJ2-7; no clear D gene. The CDR3 loop spans 11 amino acids. The germline V gene has CDR1 GTSNPN and CDR2 SVGIG (reference sequence). The V and J ends lost 4 bases and 0 bases respectively, with 4 bases between them. CDR3 nucleotide sequence: TGTGCCTGGACAGTCTCCTACGAGCAGTACTTC. Encoded protein: CAWTVSYEQYF.

The V call is TRBV10-3, the J call TRBJ2-5; no clear D. Germline CDR1 and CDR2: ENHRY and SYGVKD. V lost 0 bases, J lost 5 bases, and 13 bases lay in between. The CDR3 has 15 amino acids. This CDR3 is CAISESLATVETQYF. The CDR3 coding sequence is TGTGCCATCAGTGAGTCCCTGGCTACTGTGGAGACCCAGTACTTC.

In its sample, this clone was seen a few times. The CDR3 DNA is TGCGCCAGCAGCCGCTTGGGAACTATCAGGGGAAACAATCAGCCCCAGCATTTT. It yields the protein CASSRLGTIRGNNQPQHF. The chain links TRBV4-1 to TRBJ1-5, with D maybe TRBD1 (6 bases). CDR3 length: 18 amino acids. Germline CDR1 reads MGHRA; CDR2 reads YSYEKL. Trimming took off 4 bases at V and 3 bases at J, with 22 bases between the two ends.

J is TRBJ2-1 and V is TRBV2; D unclear. Germline CDR1 and CDR2: SNHLY and FYNNEI. The V end lost 6 bases, the J end lost 3 bases, and 15 bases lay between the germline ends. The CDR3 is made up of 15 amino acids. CDR3: CASRRDTERYNEQFF. In nucleotides, the CDR3 is TGTGCCAGCAGAAGAGACACGGAGCGCTACAATGAGCAGTTCTTC.

This clone was recorded a few times. In the same sample, other DNA sequences code for this CDR3. This chain joins TRBV28 and TRBJ2-1; TRBD2 is a possible D gene (7 bases). Looked up from germline, CDR1 is MDHEN and CDR2 is SYDVKM. The CDR3 consists of 12 residues. Trimming removed 8 bases at V and 4 bases at J, with 9 bases between. The CDR3 coding sequence is TGTGCCAGCCGGGGGGCGTACAATGAGCAGTTCTTC. Translating gives CASRGAYNEQFF.

The chain has TRBV30 and TRBJ1-2; a possible D gene is TRBD1 (6 bases). V was cut by 2 bases and J by 8 bases, with 12 bases left in between. The CDR3 totals 12 residues. From germline, CDR1 is GTSNPN and CDR2 SVGIG (reference sequence). The CDR3 region has the DNA TGTGCCTGGAGTCGCAGGGGTCAGGGCTACACCTTC. Its protein product is CAWSRRGQGYTF.

Comments on this clone: Other DNA variants within this sample encode the same CDR3. The CDR3 loop reads CSVVGLQETQYF. The CDR3 DNA follows: TGCAGCGTTGTAGGCCTACAAGAGACCCAGTACTTC. The chain links TRBV29-1 to TRBJ2-5; D gene unclear. Deletions cut 4 bases from V and 2 bases from J, with 8 bases between. The CDR3 has 12 residues. Germline V CDR1 and CDR2: SQVTM, ANQGSEA.

This clone was observed a few times. This chain links TRBV2 with TRBJ2-2, with D maybe TRBD2 (6 bases). V lost 7 bases and J 5 bases, leaving 14 bases between the germline ends. The V gene's germline CDR1 is SNHLY and CDR2 FYNNEI. The CDR3 covers 14 residues. The CDR3 is CASTLPGGTGELFF. The CDR3, as DNA: TGTGCCAGCACCCTACCCGGAGGGACCGGGGAGCTGTTTTTT.

This clone occurred once. This chain joins TRBV29-1 and TRBJ1-5; D not certain. The V gene's germline CDR1 is SQVTM and CDR2 ANQGSEA. Between the trimmed V and J ends, which lost 4 bases and 6 bases, there was a span of 16 bases. The CDR3 is 14 residues long. The CDR3 loop is CSVGGPSTSQPQHF. Here the CDR3 DNA reads TGCAGCGTTGGAGGGCCATCCACAAGTCAGCCCCAGCATTTT.

The chain carries TRBV6-5 and TRBJ2-7; 8 nucleotides agree with TRBD1. CDR1 MNHEY and CDR2 SVGAGI come from the germline V gene. V dropped 7 bases and J dropped 1; count of bases not matched to a gene: 6. This CDR3 is built from 14 residues. The DNA of the CDR3 is TGTGCCAGCATTCGGACAGGGAGTTCCTACGAGCAGTACTTC. Translation: CASIRTGSSYEQYF.

The V gene is TRBV4-3, the J gene TRBJ1-6; D may be TRBD1 (5 bases). V was trimmed by 4 bases and J by 7 bases, leaving 11 bases between them. There are 14 residues in the CDR3. Germline CDR1 LGHNA, CDR2 YSLEER. CDR3 residues: CASSPGTPNSPLHF. Here the CDR3 DNA reads TGCGCCAGCAGCCCCGGGACCCCCAATTCACCCCTCCACTTT.

This clone was seen a handful of times. The CDR3 nucleotides read TGCGCCAGCAGCCCTACGGGACAGGGGCCCTACGAGCAGTACTTC. This gives the protein CASSPTGQGPYEQYF. The chain recombines TRBV5-1 with TRBJ2-7; 10 bases align to TRBD1. This CDR3 has 15 residues. J lost 2 bases, V lost 4 bases, and 6 bases had no gene match. CDR1 SGHRS and CDR2 YFSETQ come from the germline V gene.

The CDR3 reads CSVELGMNTEAFF. In DNA form, the CDR3 reads TGCAGCGTTGAATTAGGAATGAACACTGAAGCTTTCTTT. The chain employs TRBV29-1 and TRBJ1-1; D gene uncertain. Trimming pared 2 bases from V and 0 bases from J, leaving 7 bases between. Germline assignment: CDR1 SQVTM and CDR2 ANQGSEA. This CDR3 contains 13 residues.

The chain is built from TRBV29-1 and TRBJ1-3, with D tentatively TRBD1 (5 bases). Germline assignment: CDR1 SQVTM and CDR2 ANQGSEA. Trimming cost V 3 bases and J 0 bases, with 6 bases left between them. This CDR3 comprises 13 residues. The CDR3 here is CSVEGLSGNTIYF. For the CDR3, the DNA is TGCAGCGTTGAGGGGCTCTCTGGAAACACCATATATTTT.

The genes are TRBV2 and TRBJ1-6; D is unclear. Germline assignment: CDR1 SNHLY and CDR2 FYNNEI. The length of the CDR3 is 15 residues. V dropped 0 bases and J dropped 8 bases, with 11 bases sitting between them. Written as DNA, the CDR3 is TGTGCCAGCAGTGAAGCGCTTACGGGTGATTCACCCCTCCACTTT. Protein sequence: CASSEALTGDSPLHF.

On this clone: Within the sample, other DNA sequences also encode this same CDR3. The chain couples TRBV18 to TRBJ2-7; 8 bases agree with TRBD1. CDR1 and CDR2 from the germline V gene are KGHSH and LQKENI. This CDR3 is 13 amino acids long. V shed 2 bases, J shed 4 bases, and the junction held 1 base outside the gene matches. The CDR3: CASSPTGGYEQYF. DNA of the CDR3: TGTGCCAGCTCACCAACAGGGGGGTACGAGCAGTACTTC. Full variable domain (rest looked up from reference TRBV18 and TRBJ2-7): NAGVMQNPRHLVRRRGQEARLRCSPMKGHSHVYWYRQLPEEGLKFMVYLQKENIIDESGMPKERFSAEFPKEGPSILRIQQVVRGDSAAYFCASSPTGGYEQYFGPGTRLTVT.

The genes are TRBV5-1 and TRBJ1-2, with a weak D call TRBD1 (5 bases). This CDR3 contains 13 residues. From germline, CDR1 is SGHRS and CDR2 YFSETQ. The V gene lost 4 bases and the J gene lost 6 bases, with 13 bases spanning the gap. The CDR3 nucleotides read TGCGCCAGCAGCCCCGGGACTCCTGATGGCTACACCTTC. This gives the protein CASSPGTPDGYTF.

Only a few counts were recorded for this clone. This CDR3 is also generated by other DNA sequences in the sample. This chain uses TRBV29-1 with TRBJ2-5; D unclear. This CDR3 is 10 amino acids long. Germline assignment: CDR1 SQVTM and CDR2 ANQGSEA. V shed 4 bases and J shed 5 bases, with 5 bases lying between them. The CDR3 DNA follows: TGCAGCGTTGTTGGGGAGACCCAGTACTTC. Its protein product is CSVVGETQYF.

This chain connects TRBV5-1 to TRBJ2-7, with 8 bases lining up with TRBD1. The V gene's germline CDR1 is SGHRS and CDR2 YFSETQ. The CDR3 covers 14 residues. With V trimmed by 0 bases and J by 5 bases, 4 bases remained unmatched. Here the CDR3 reads CASSLATGDDEQYF. Here the CDR3 DNA reads TGCGCCAGCAGCTTGGCGACAGGGGACGACGAGCAGTACTTC.

The chain uses TRBV30 and TRBJ2-1; D remains ambiguous. Trimming removed 5 bases at V and 9 bases at J, with 14 bases between. CDR1 is GTSNPN and CDR2 is SVGIG in the germline V gene (reference sequence). The CDR3 runs 12 residues. CDR3 loop: CAWAAGYGEQFF. CDR3 nucleotides: TGTGCCTGGGCCGCTGGGTATGGTGAGCAGTTCTTC.

The rearrangement uses TRBV9 and TRBJ2-2; 7 nucleotides agree with TRBD1. Germline CDR1 reads SGDLS; CDR2 reads YYNGEE. The J segment lost 8 bases and the V segment lost 0 bases, leaving 10 bases of the junction unmatched. CDR3 length equals 16 residues. CDR3 amino acids: CASSVGGGASGGELFF. The CDR3 DNA is TGTGCCAGCAGCGTAGGAGGGGGCGCTTCGGGTGGGGAGCTGTTTTTT.

The genes are TRBV7-2 and TRBJ2-5; tentatively, D is TRBD2 (5 bases). Trimming pared 0 bases from V and 7 bases from J, leaving 12 bases between. The CDR3 spans 14 residues. Germline V gene sequence: CDR1 SGHTA, CDR2 FQGNSA. CDR3 sequence reads: CASSLASERRTQYF. The CDR3, as DNA: TGTGCCAGCAGCTTAGCTAGCGAGCGACGGACCCAGTACTTC.